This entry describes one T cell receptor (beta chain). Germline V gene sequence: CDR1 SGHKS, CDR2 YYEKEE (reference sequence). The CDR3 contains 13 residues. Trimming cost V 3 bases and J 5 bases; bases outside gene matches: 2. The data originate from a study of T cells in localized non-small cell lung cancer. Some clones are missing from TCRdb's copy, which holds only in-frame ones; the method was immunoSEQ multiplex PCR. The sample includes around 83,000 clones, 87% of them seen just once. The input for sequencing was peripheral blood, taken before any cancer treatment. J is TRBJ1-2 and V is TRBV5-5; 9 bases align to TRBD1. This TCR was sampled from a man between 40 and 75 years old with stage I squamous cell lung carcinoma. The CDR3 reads CASSYGQGYGYTF. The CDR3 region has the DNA TGTGCCAGCAGCTACGGACAGGGGTATGGCTACACCTTC.